The 28 T cell receptor beta chains below were found in one sample sequenced in a study of Ad26.COV2.S vaccination and SARS-CoV-2 variants. Data came from immunoSEQ multiplex PCR; TCRdb stores just in-frame clones and leaves some out. The sample consists of around 450,000 clones, roughly nine tenths of them appearing once. The treatment here: about 20 received Ad26.COV2.S at low or high dose, single or two shots; 5 received placebo; per-sample allocation not given. Sampling was performed 63 days after the first vaccine or placebo injection. The specimen was peripheral blood, collected in a trial of Ad26.COV2.S vaccine versus placebo. The receptors come from a person between 18 and 60 years old who received the Ad26.COV2.S COVID-19 vaccine or a placebo.

The V call is TRBV19, the J call TRBJ1-1; tentatively, D is TRBD1 (5 bases). The CDR3 has 14 amino acids. V was pared by 3 bases and J by 3 bases, with 11 bases between. Germline V gene lookup returns CDR1 LNHDA and CDR2 SQIVND (reference sequence). CDR3 coding DNA: TGTGCCAGTAGTATTTCTTCAGGGTACACTGAAGCTTTCTTT. Translating it yields CASSISSGYTEAFF.

This chain connects TRBV9 to TRBJ1-6, with a tentative D call TRBD1 (6 bases). Germline values: CDR1 SGDLS, CDR2 YYNGEE. There are 15 residues in the CDR3. The V end was cut by 3 bases, the J end by 9 bases, with 16 bases between. The CDR3 region is CASSASGVGSSPLHF. The CDR3 DNA is TGTGCCAGCAGCGCCTCAGGGGTTGGGAGTTCACCCCTCCACTTT.

This chain links TRBV29-1 with TRBJ2-7, with D possibly matching TRBD1 (6 bases). Between the trimmed V and J ends, which lost 5 bases and 2 bases, there was a span of 13 bases. The CDR3 sequence is 13 residues long. Germline lookup yields CDR1 SQVTM and CDR2 ANQGSEA. CDR3 DNA sequence: TGCAGCGTTTCTAGGACAGCCACCTACGAGCAGTACTTC. It codes for CSVSRTATYEQYF.

The chain carries TRBV5-8 and TRBJ2-5; tentatively, D is TRBD1 or TRBD2 (6 bases each). Germline loops: CDR1 SGHTS, CDR2 YDEGEE. The CDR3 spans 14 residues. Deletions cut 10 bases from V and 3 bases from J, with 19 bases between. DNA for the CDR3: TGTGCCGGAGTCCGATACAGGGAGGAAGAGACCCAGTACTTC. Translated, it gives CAGVRYREEETQYF.

The gene calls are TRBV19 and TRBJ2-3; TRBD2 agrees at 8 bases. The CDR3 loop spans 14 amino acids. The germline gives CDR1 LNHDA, CDR2 SQIVND (reference sequence). V lost 6 bases to trimming and J lost 5 bases; unmatched junction nucleotides: 7. The CDR3 sequence: CASRVSGRGDTQYF. The DNA for the CDR3 is TGTGCCAGTAGAGTAAGCGGGAGAGGAGATACGCAGTATTTT.

The sample holds a few counts of this clone. J is TRBJ2-7 and V is TRBV5-4; 8 bases fit TRBD1. V gave up 4 bases and J gave up 6 bases; unmatched junction bases: 3. The germline gives CDR1 SGHNT, CDR2 YYREEE (reference sequence). This CDR3 has 12 amino acids. CDR3 loop: CASSLGQGEQYF. The CDR3, as DNA: TGTGCCAGCAGCCTTGGACAGGGCGAGCAGTACTTC.

J is TRBJ2-1 and V is TRBV27; TRBD1 matches 10 bases. Germline V lookup: CDR1 MNHEY, CDR2 SMNVEV (reference sequence). CDR3 length: 15 amino acids. Trimming at V came to 7 bases and at J to 2 bases, leaving 5 bases not matched to a gene. This CDR3 reads CASTTGTGAYNEQFF. CDR3 coding DNA: TGTGCCAGCACCACCGGGACAGGGGCCTACAATGAGCAGTTCTTC.

The chain recombines TRBV2 with TRBJ2-3; no clear D gene. Germline CDR1 SNHLY, CDR2 FYNNEI. The ends were cut back, 7 bases at V and 8 bases at J, with 10 bases in the middle. The CDR3 extends over 11 amino acids. CDR3 bases: TGTGCCAGCATCCCAGTGGGTACGCAGTATTTT. Encoded protein: CASIPVGTQYF.

The chain couples TRBV29-1 to TRBJ1-2, with D perhaps TRBD1 (5 bases). The CDR3 consists of 11 residues. In germline, CDR1 is SQVTM, CDR2 ANQGSEA. The V end was cut by 3 bases, the J end by 5 bases, with 7 bases between. CDR3 loop: CSVEGRYGYTF. CDR3 coding DNA: TGCAGCGTTGAGGGGCGATATGGCTACACCTTC. Based on the CDR3 plus reference TRBV29-1 and TRBJ1-2, the full variable domain is SAVISQKPSRDICQRGTSLTIQCQVDSQVTMMFWYRQQPGQSLTLIATANQGSEATYESGFVIDKFPISRPNLTFSTLTVSNMSPEDSSIYLCSVEGRYGYTFGSGTRLTVV.

The chain combines TRBV4-1 with TRBJ2-3, with D possibly TRBD2 on 6 matching bases. Per the germline V gene, CDR1 is MGHRA and CDR2 is YSYEKL. CDR3 length equals 17 residues. The ends were cut back, 0 bases at V and 5 bases at J, with 18 bases in the middle. The CDR3 DNA is TGCGCCAGCAGCCAAGATTGGGGGACTGCTTCGGGAGATACGCAGTATTTT. Protein product: CASSQDWGTASGDTQYF.

The chain recombines TRBV18 with TRBJ1-2; D ambiguous. Germline CDR1 is KGHSH and CDR2 is LQKENI. The ends were cut back, 3 bases at V and 4 bases at J, with 21 bases in the middle. The CDR3 has 17 residues. The CDR3, as DNA: TGTGCCAGCTCACCCACCGCGGGCCCCGCCACCTTCTATGGCTACACCTTC. As protein: CASSPTAGPATFYGYTF.

This rearrangement joins TRBV6-5 to TRBJ1-6, with D perhaps matching TRBD1 (5 bases). This CDR3 is built from 15 residues. Between the trimmed V and J ends, which lost 2 bases and 10 bases, there was a span of 15 bases. Germline V gene sequence: CDR1 MNHEY, CDR2 SVGAGI. CDR3 sequence reads: CASSYMYGADSPLHF. CDR3 bases: TGTGCCAGCAGTTACATGTACGGGGCCGACTCACCCCTCCACTTT.

This clone was observed a single time. The CDR3 region has the DNA TGTGCCAGCAGCCCCCACGAGGGGTCCGGTCCACCCCTCCACTTT. Translation: CASSPHEGSGPPLHF. The gene calls are TRBV3-1 (or the pseudogene TRBV3-2) and TRBJ1-6; D might be TRBD1 (5 bases). The germline gives CDR1 LGHDT, CDR2 YNNKEL (reference sequence). V was clipped by 4 bases and J by 11 bases, with 18 bases between them. CDR3 length: 15 residues.

V usage is TRBV7-3 and J usage is TRBJ1-1; 8 positions agree with TRBD1. With V trimmed by 7 bases and J by 3 bases, 7 bases remained unmatched. The CDR3 is made up of 14 amino acids. Germline V gives CDR1 SGHTA, CDR2 FQGTGA. The chain's CDR3 is CASNDRGGYTEAFF. CDR3 coding DNA: TGTGCCAGCAACGACAGGGGAGGATACACTGAAGCTTTCTTT.

Remarks on this clone: The sample has other DNA sequences that encode this CDR3 too. The chain employs TRBV7-3 and TRBJ1-1; possible D gene TRBD1, 6 bases. Germline V CDR1 and CDR2: SGHTA, FQGTGA. V was cut by 1 base and J by 8 bases, with 14 bases left in between. The CDR3 has 14 residues. CDR3 in amino acids: CASSLIGGGTEAFF. Here the CDR3 DNA reads TGTGCCAGCAGCTTAATCGGAGGGGGGACAGAAGCTTTCTTT. The variable domain in full, completed from reference TRBV7-3 and TRBJ1-1, reads GAGVSQTPSNKVTEKGKYVELRCDPISGHTALYWYRQSLGQGPEFLIYFQGTGAADDSGLPNDRFFAVRPEGSVSTLKIQRTERGDSAVYLCASSLIGGGTEAFFGQGTRLTVV.

The gene calls are TRBV9 and TRBJ2-2; TRBD2 agrees at 9 bases. The V gene's germline CDR1 is SGDLS and CDR2 YYNGEE. J gave up 0 bases and V 4 bases, and 7 bases lay outside the gene matches. The CDR3 sequence is 17 residues long. CDR3 region: CASSLGTSPTNTGELFF. As DNA, the CDR3 is TGTGCCAGCAGCCTCGGGACTAGCCCTACGAACACCGGGGAGCTGTTTTTT. Full variable domain (rest looked up from reference TRBV9 and TRBJ2-2): DSGVTQTPKHLITATGQRVTLRCSPRSGDLSVYWYQQSLDQGLQFLIQYYNGEERAKGNILERFSAQQFPDLHSELNLSSLELGDSALYFCASSLGTSPTNTGELFFGEGSRLTVL.

V is TRBV27 and J is TRBJ1-5; D ambiguous. In germline, CDR1 is MNHEY, CDR2 SMNVEV (reference sequence). The CDR3 has 17 amino acids. Trimming pared 5 bases from V and 0 bases from J, leaving 17 bases between. The CDR3 loop is CASSKKRTDYSNQPQHF. The CDR3 region has the DNA TGTGCCAGCAGTAAAAAGAGGACGGATTATAGCAATCAGCCCCAGCATTTT.

The chain carries TRBV14 and TRBJ2-1; 15 bases line up with TRBD2. The CDR3 loop spans 18 amino acids. J was trimmed by 8 bases and V by 1 base; bases with no gene match: 9. Per germline, CDR1 SGHDN and CDR2 FVKESK. CDR3 region: CASSQGGLAGGLLDEQFF. CDR3 sequence (DNA): TGTGCCAGCAGCCAAGGGGGACTAGCGGGAGGTCTGCTGGATGAGCAGTTCTTC. The full variable domain, rest sourced from reference TRBV14 and TRBJ2-1, is EAGVTQFPSHSVIEKGQTVTLRCDPISGHDNLYWYRRVMGKEIKFLLHFVKESKQDESGMPNNRFLAERTGGTYSTLKVQPAELEDSGVYFCASSQGGLAGGLLDEQFFGPGTRLTVL.

The V and J genes are TRBV5-1 and TRBJ1-2; D gene unclear. The CDR3 consists of 14 residues. Trimming stripped 6 bases from V and 3 bases from J, with 15 bases between. Germline V gene sequence: CDR1 SGHRS, CDR2 YFSETQ. For the CDR3, the DNA is TGCGCCAGCACCCTCGGGCAGTGGGACTATGGCTACACCTTC. Encoded protein: CASTLGQWDYGYTF.

This chain joins TRBV5-1 and TRBJ1-1; the D gene is possibly TRBD1 (6 bases). Between the trimmed V and J ends, which lost 4 bases and 5 bases, there was a span of 12 bases. The length of the CDR3 is 13 residues. The germline V gene encodes CDR1 SGHRS and CDR2 YFSETQ. DNA for the CDR3: TGCGCCAGCAGCCCCGAGGGGGGGACTGAAGCTTTCTTT. It is translated as CASSPEGGTEAFF.

The rearrangement uses TRBV27 and TRBJ2-1; 11 bases are a match to TRBD2. The ends lost 6 bases at V and 15 bases at J; junction bases unmatched: 4. Germline CDR1 is MNHEY and CDR2 is SMNVEV (reference sequence). The CDR3 has 11 residues. CDR3 sequence: CASRGLAATFF. The CDR3 coding sequence is TGTGCCAGCAGGGGACTAGCGGCAACGTTCTTC.

This clone was seen just once. This rearrangement joins TRBV5-4 to TRBJ1-2; D is undetermined. This CDR3 is built from 14 residues. V lost 0 bases, J lost 4 bases, and 10 bases lay in between. Germline lookup yields CDR1 SGHNT and CDR2 YYREEE (reference sequence). The CDR3 region is CASSLATDFYGYTF. CDR3 coding DNA: TGTGCCAGCAGCTTGGCTACCGACTTCTATGGCTACACCTTC.

The chain combines TRBV27 with TRBJ2-7; 11 positions agree with TRBD2. CDR1 and CDR2 from the germline V gene are MNHEY and SMNVEV (reference sequence). CDR3 length equals 16 residues. The junction had 12 bases not matched to a gene; V was cut back by 7 bases and J by 4 bases. The CDR3 DNA reads TGTGCCAGCAAAAATCTTAAGACTAGCGGGATATACGAGCAGTACTTC. This codes for CASKNLKTSGIYEQYF.

V gene TRBV6-4 combines with J gene TRBJ1-1; D not certain. Per the germline V gene, CDR1 is MRHNA and CDR2 is SNTAGT. The CDR3 has 14 residues. V gave up 7 bases and J gave up 0 bases, with 12 bases separating them. The CDR3 spells CASTPYRVNTEAFF. The CDR3 DNA follows: TGTGCCAGCACTCCTTACAGAGTGAACACTGAAGCTTTCTTT.

The chain has TRBV12-5 and TRBJ2-5; 8 bases fit TRBD2. V shed 1 base and J 7 bases; nucleotides not matched to a gene: 2. The CDR3 is made up of 13 amino acids. CDR1 is LGHNT, CDR2 FRNRAP, per germline. The CDR3: CASGLEGLGTQYF. For the CDR3, the DNA is TGTGCTAGTGGTTTGGAGGGACTAGGGACCCAGTACTTC.

The chain combines TRBV29-1 with TRBJ1-1, with 9 bases that match TRBD1. The length of the CDR3 is 13 residues. Trimming removed 5 bases from V and 4 bases from J; junction bases left unmatched: 5. The germline gives CDR1 SQVTM, CDR2 ANQGSEA. CDR3 coding DNA: TGCAGCGTTCTACAGGGGGCCTCCACTGAAGCTTTCTTT. Translated: CSVLQGASTEAFF.

The gene calls are TRBV7-9 and TRBJ2-7, with D possibly TRBD1 on 5 matching bases. V lost 5 bases and J 2 bases, leaving 16 bases between the germline ends. Germline CDR1 is SEHNR and CDR2 is FQNEAQ (reference sequence). This CDR3 comprises 15 residues. The CDR3 loop reads CASSRTPQGAYEQYF. The CDR3 coding sequence is TGTGCCAGCAGCCGCACTCCCCAGGGCGCCTACGAGCAGTACTTC.

The genes are TRBV7-6 and TRBJ2-1; D remains unclear. Germline V gene lookup returns CDR1 SGHVS and CDR2 FNYEAQ. The CDR3 loop spans 16 amino acids. The V and J ends lost 3 bases and 2 bases respectively, with 14 bases between them. As DNA, the CDR3 is TGTGCCAGCAGCTTTTCGGGCAGGAAGCCCTACAATGAGCAGTTCTTC. Its protein product is CASSFSGRKPYNEQFF.